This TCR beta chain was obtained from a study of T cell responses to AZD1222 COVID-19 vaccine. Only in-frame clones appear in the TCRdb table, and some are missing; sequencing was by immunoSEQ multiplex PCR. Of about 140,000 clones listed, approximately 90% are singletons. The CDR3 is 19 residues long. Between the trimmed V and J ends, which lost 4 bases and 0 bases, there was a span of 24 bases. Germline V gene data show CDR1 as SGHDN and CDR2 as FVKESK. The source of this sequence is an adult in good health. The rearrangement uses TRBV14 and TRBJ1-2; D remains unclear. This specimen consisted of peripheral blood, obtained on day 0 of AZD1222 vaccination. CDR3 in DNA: TGTGCCAGCAGCCCCATTTGGAGGGCTCCCGAGCTTCCTAACTATGGCTACACCTTC. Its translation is CASSPIWRAPELPNYGYTF.